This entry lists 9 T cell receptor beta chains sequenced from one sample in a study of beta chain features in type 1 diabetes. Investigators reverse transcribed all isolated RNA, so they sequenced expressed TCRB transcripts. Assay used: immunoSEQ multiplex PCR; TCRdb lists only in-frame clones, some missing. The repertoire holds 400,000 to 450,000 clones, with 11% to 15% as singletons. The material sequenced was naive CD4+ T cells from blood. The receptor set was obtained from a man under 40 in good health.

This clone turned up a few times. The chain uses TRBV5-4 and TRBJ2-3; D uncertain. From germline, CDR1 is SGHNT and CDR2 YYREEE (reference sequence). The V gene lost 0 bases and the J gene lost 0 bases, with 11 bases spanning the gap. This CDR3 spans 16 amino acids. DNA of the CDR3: TGTGCCAGCAGCTTGGCCGTGGAGAAGAGCACAGATACGCAGTATTTT. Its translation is CASSLAVEKSTDTQYF. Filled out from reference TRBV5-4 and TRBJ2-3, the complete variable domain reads ETGVTQSPTHLIKTRGQQVTLRCSSQSGHNTVSWYQQALGQGPQFIFQYYREEENGRGNFPPRFSGLQFPNYSSELNVNALELDDSALYLCASSLAVEKSTDTQYFGPGTRLTVL.

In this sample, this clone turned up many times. Written as DNA, the CDR3 is TGTGCCAGCCCACTAGCGGGAGGAATTAATGAGCAGTTCTTC. Its translation is CASPLAGGINEQFF. The V gene is TRBV18, the J gene TRBJ2-1; TRBD2 aligns across 12 bases. Trimming took 8 bases from V and 7 from J; bases not matched to a gene: 6. Germline V gene data show CDR1 as KGHSH and CDR2 as LQKENI. CDR3 size: 14 residues.

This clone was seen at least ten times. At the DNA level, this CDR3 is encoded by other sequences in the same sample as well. In DNA form, the CDR3 reads TGTGCCAGCTCACCAAAAGAGACCCAGTACTTC. It codes for CASSPKETQYF. This chain joins TRBV18 and TRBJ2-5; D call uncertain. With 2 bases removed from V and 3 bases from J, the gap between germline ends came to 1 base. The germline V gene encodes CDR1 KGHSH and CDR2 LQKENI. The CDR3 has 11 residues.

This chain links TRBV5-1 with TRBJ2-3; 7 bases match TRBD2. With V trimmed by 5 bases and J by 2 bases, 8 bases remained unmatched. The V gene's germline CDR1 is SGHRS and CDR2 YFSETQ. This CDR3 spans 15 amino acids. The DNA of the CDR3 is TGCGCCAGCAGGGAAGCGGGGAAGGTCACAGATACGCAGTATTTT. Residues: CASREAGKVTDTQYF.

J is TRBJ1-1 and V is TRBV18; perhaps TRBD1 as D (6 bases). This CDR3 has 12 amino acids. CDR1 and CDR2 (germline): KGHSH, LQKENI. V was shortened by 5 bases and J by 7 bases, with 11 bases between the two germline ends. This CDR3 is CASSTGQLEAFF. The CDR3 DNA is TGTGCCAGCTCAACCGGACAGCTTGAAGCTTTCTTT.

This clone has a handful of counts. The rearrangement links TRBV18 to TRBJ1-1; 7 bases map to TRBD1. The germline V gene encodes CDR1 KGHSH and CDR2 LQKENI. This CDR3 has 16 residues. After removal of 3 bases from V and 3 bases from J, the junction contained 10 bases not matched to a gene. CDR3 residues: CASSPLTGDDDTEAFF. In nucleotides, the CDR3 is TGTGCCAGCTCACCGTTAACAGGGGATGATGACACTGAAGCTTTCTTT.

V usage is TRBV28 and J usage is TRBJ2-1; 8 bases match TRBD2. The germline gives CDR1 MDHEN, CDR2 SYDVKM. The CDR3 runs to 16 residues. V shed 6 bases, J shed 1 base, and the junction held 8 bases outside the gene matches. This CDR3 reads CASRGHSGASYNEQFF. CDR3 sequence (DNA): TGTGCCAGCAGGGGCCATAGCGGGGCGTCCTACAATGAGCAGTTCTTC.

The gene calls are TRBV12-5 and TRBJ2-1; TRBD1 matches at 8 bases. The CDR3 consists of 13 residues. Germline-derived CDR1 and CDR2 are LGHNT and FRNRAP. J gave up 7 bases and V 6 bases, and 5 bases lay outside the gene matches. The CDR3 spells CASGRTGWNEQFF. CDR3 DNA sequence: TGTGCTAGTGGGCGGACAGGGTGGAATGAGCAGTTCTTC.

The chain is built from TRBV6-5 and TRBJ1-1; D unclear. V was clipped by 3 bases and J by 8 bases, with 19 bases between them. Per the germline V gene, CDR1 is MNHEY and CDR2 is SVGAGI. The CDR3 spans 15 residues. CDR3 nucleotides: TGTGCCAGCAGTTATTCGGGCCTGGTGGGTTTGGAAGCTTTCTTT. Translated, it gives CASSYSGLVGLEAFF.